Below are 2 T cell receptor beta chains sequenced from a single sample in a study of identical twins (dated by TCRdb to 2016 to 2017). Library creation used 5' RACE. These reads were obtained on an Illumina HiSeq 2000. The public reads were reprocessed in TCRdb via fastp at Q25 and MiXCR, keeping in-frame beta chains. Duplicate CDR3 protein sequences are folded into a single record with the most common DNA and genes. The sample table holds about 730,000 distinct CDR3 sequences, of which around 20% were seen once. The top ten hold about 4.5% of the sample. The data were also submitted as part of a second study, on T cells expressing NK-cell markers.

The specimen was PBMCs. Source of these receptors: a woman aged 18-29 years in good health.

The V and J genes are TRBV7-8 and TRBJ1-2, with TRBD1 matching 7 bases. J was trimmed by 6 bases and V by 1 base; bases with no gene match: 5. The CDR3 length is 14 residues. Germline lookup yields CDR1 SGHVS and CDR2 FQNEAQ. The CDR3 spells CASSLGRQGDGYTF. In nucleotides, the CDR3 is TGTGCCAGCAGCTTAGGACGACAGGGAGATGGCTACACCTTC.

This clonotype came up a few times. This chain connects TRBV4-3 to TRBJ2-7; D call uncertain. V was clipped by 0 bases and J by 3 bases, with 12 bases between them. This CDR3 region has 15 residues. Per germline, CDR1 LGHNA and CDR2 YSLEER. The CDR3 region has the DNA TGCGCCAGCAGCCAAGATTATGGCCACGTCTACGAGCAGTACTTC. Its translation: CASSQDYGHVYEQYF.